These 15 T cell receptor beta chains were all obtained from the same sample, sequenced in a study of beta chain features in type 1 diabetes. Study-wide points: Moderate but significant shortening of TCRB CDR3s was recorded in all four CD4+ subsets from Type 1 diabetes patients.

Expressed TCRB transcripts were sequenced because the isolated RNA had all been reverse transcribed beforehand. Some clones are missing from TCRdb's copy, which holds only in-frame ones; the method was immunoSEQ multiplex PCR. The sample consists of 500,000 to 800,000 clones, about an eighth of them appearing once. Antigens of these TCRs are unknown. The sample taken for sequencing was naive CD4+ T cells from blood. These receptors were obtained from a man aged 25 to 40 with type 1 diabetes.

This clone was counted between two and nine times. V gene TRBV7-2 combines with J gene TRBJ1-2; D ambiguous. This CDR3 is 12 amino acids long. The germline V and J ends were trimmed by 0 bases and 7 bases, with 6 bases remaining between them. CDR1 is SGHTA, CDR2 FQGNSA, per germline. In nucleotides, the CDR3 is TGTGCCAGCAGCTTAGCCGGGTTTGGCTACACCTTC. Amino acids: CASSLAGFGYTF. Supplemented by reference TRBV7-2 and TRBJ1-2, the full variable domain reads GAGVSQSPSNKVTEKGKDVELRCDPISGHTALYWYRQSLGQGLEFLIYFQGNSAPDKSGLPSDRFSAERTGGSVSTLTIQRTQQEDSAVYLCASSLAGFGYTFGSGTRLTVV.

This clone was detected a few times. The chain's CDR3 is CASRSSGQGVYEQFF. In DNA form, the CDR3 reads TGTGCCAGCAGATCCTCGGGACAGGGGGTATATGAGCAGTTCTTC. The chain couples TRBV28 to TRBJ2-1; 11 bases are a match to TRBD1. Germline lookup yields CDR1 MDHEN and CDR2 SYDVKM. V dropped 6 bases and J dropped 8; count of bases not matched to a gene: 9. The CDR3 spans 15 residues. The complete variable domain, with remaining parts taken from reference TRBV28 and TRBJ2-1, reads DVKVTQSSRYLVKRTGEKVFLECVQDMDHENMFWYRQDPGLGLRLIYFSYDVKMKEKGDIPEGYSVSREKKERFSLILESASTNQTSMYLCASRSSGQGVYEQFFGPGTRLTVL.

This clone was recorded a few times. V is TRBV4-3 and J is TRBJ2-2; a possible D gene is TRBD2 (6 bases). Trimming took off 4 bases at V and 5 bases at J, with 17 bases between the two ends. Germline assignment: CDR1 LGHNA and CDR2 YSLEER. The CDR3 is 16 residues long. DNA of the CDR3: TGCGCCAGCAGCCCCAATTGGAGACTAGGGACCGGGGAGCTGTTTTTT. This codes for CASSPNWRLGTGELFF.

This clone has a handful of counts. This sequence joins TRBV5-4 and TRBJ2-7; D possibly corresponds to TRBD1 (6 bases). With 2 bases removed from V and 2 bases from J, the gap between germline ends came to 11 bases. Per germline, CDR1 SGHNT and CDR2 YYREEE (reference sequence). The CDR3 contains 14 residues. The DNA of the CDR3 is TGTGCCAGCAGCTTCGACAGGTCAGCCTACGAGCAGTACTTC. As protein: CASSFDRSAYEQYF. Full variable domain (outside the CDR3, taken from reference TRBV5-4 and TRBJ2-7): ETGVTQSPTHLIKTRGQQVTLRCSSQSGHNTVSWYQQALGQGPQFIFQYYREEENGRGNFPPRFSGLQFPNYSSELNVNALELDDSALYLCASSFDRSAYEQYFGPGTRLTVT.

V is TRBV7-2 and J is TRBJ2-7, with 8 bases fitting TRBD2. The J segment lost 7 bases and the V segment lost 1 base, leaving 18 bases of the junction unmatched. The CDR3 length is 18 residues. CDR1 and CDR2 from the germline V gene are SGHTA and FQGNSA. The CDR3 spells CASSLDWIRVGREREQYF. DNA of the CDR3: TGTGCCAGCAGCTTAGACTGGATTCGGGTCGGGAGGGAGCGGGAGCAGTACTTC. Using reference TRBV7-2 and TRBJ2-7 for the parts outside the CDR3, the full variable domain is GAGVSQSPSNKVTEKGKDVELRCDPISGHTALYWYRQSLGQGLEFLIYFQGNSAPDKSGLPSDRFSAERTGGSVSTLTIQRTQQEDSAVYLCASSLDWIRVGREREQYFGPGTRLTVT.

This chain links TRBV5-6 with TRBJ2-2; TRBD2 matches 12 bases. Germline V gene data show CDR1 as SGHDT and CDR2 as YYEEEE. Trimming cost V 4 bases and J 4 bases; bases outside gene matches: 8. The CDR3 consists of 17 residues. The CDR3 DNA sequence: TGTGCCAGCAGCGGCCGACTAGCGGGGGATTTCACCGGGGAGCTGTTTTTT. This gives the protein CASSGRLAGDFTGELFF.

The table lists this clone with a few counts. The chain has TRBV6-6 and TRBJ2-1; TRBD1 agrees at 12 bases. The germline V gene has CDR1 MNHNY and CDR2 SVGAGI (reference sequence). The V segment lost 10 bases and the J segment 8 bases; nucleotides outside the gene matches: 6. This CDR3 contains 13 residues. CDR3 DNA: TGTGCCATCCGGGACAGGGGGCGCGATGAGCAGTTCTTC. This encodes CAIRDRGRDEQFF.

This clone was counted a few times. V usage is TRBV25-1 and J usage is TRBJ2-3; D remains unclear. Trimming removed 3 bases at V and 2 bases at J, with 6 bases between. The CDR3 runs to 13 residues. From germline, CDR1 is MGHDK and CDR2 SYGVNS. CDR3 residues: CASSDTVTDTQYF. The CDR3 DNA sequence: TGTGCCAGCAGTGATACGGTCACAGATACGCAGTATTTT.

The V and J genes are TRBV4-2 and TRBJ2-2; maybe TRBD2 (6 bases). In germline, CDR1 is LGHNA, CDR2 YNFKEQ. The CDR3 runs to 16 residues. Trimming took 3 bases from V and 0 from J, leaving 11 bases between them. DNA of the CDR3: TGTGCCAGCAGCCACTCCCGCGGGGCGAACACCGGGGAGCTGTTTTTT. It translates to CASSHSRGANTGELFF.

This clone was seen a few times. The gene calls are TRBV5-6 and TRBJ2-2; D not resolved. Germline CDR1 and CDR2: SGHDT and YYEEEE. The length of the CDR3 is 11 residues. V lost 4 bases to trimming and J lost 4 bases, with 2 bases between them. CDR3 bases: TGTGCCAGCAGCGGCACCGGGGAGCTGTTTTTT. It encodes CASSGTGELFF.

V and J are TRBV28 and TRBJ2-5; TRBD1 matches 8 bases. Per the germline V gene, CDR1 is MDHEN and CDR2 is SYDVKM. The CDR3 length is 15 residues. J lost 3 bases, V lost 3 bases, and 6 bases had no gene match. DNA of the CDR3: TGTGCCAGCAGTTTCCTCCAGGGGGCTGAAGAGACCCAGTACTTC. This encodes CASSFLQGAEETQYF. Filled out from reference TRBV28 and TRBJ2-5, the complete variable domain reads DVKVTQSSRYLVKRTGEKVFLECVQDMDHENMFWYRQDPGLGLRLIYFSYDVKMKEKGDIPEGYSVSREKKERFSLILESASTNQTSMYLCASSFLQGAEETQYFGPGTRLLVL.

This clone was seen a few times. The genes are TRBV4-2 and TRBJ1-4; no clear D. V was cut by 1 base and J by 10 bases, with 13 bases left in between. The CDR3 contains 14 residues. In germline, CDR1 is LGHNA, CDR2 YNFKEQ. This CDR3 reads CASSQGQQPGKLFF. As DNA, the CDR3 is TGTGCCAGCAGCCAAGGGCAACAGCCCGGAAAACTGTTTTTT.

This chain connects TRBV28 to TRBJ2-1, with D tentatively TRBD1 (5 bases). V shed 5 bases and J shed 12 bases, with 17 bases lying between them. Germline CDR1 is MDHEN and CDR2 is SYDVKM. The CDR3 covers 13 residues. The CDR3 protein is CASSGYDTGGQFF. CDR3 coding DNA: TGTGCCAGCAGTGGATACGACACAGGCGGGCAGTTCTTC.

This clone turned up a few times. V gene TRBV6-6 combines with J gene TRBJ1-1; tentative D call: TRBD1 (5 bases). Germline V gene lookup returns CDR1 MNHNY and CDR2 SVGAGI (reference sequence). Trimming pared 4 bases from V and 7 bases from J, leaving 10 bases between. This CDR3 spans 12 amino acids. The CDR3 loop is CASSLGTVEAFF. Here the CDR3 DNA reads TGTGCCAGCAGTTTAGGGACGGTTGAAGCTTTCTTT.

The CDR3 DNA reads TGCGCCAGCAGCCAAGTAAATCCCGGGACAGGGGGTTATGGCTACACCTTC. Amino acid sequence: CASSQVNPGTGGYGYTF. This chain uses TRBV4-3 with TRBJ1-2; 11 positions match TRBD1. CDR1 and CDR2 from the germline V gene are LGHNA and YSLEER. The trim removed 1 base at V and 5 bases at J, leaving 9 bases unmatched. The CDR3 has 17 residues.